Following are 12 T cell receptor beta chains from one sample sequenced in a study of metastatic and nonmetastatic thyroid tumors. MiXCR reprocessed the PCR reads for TCRdb. This sample has 35,000 to 45,000 clones, with over 10% found just once. Thyroid surgery was preceded by no treatment in any patient. The sample taken for sequencing was blood. The source is a male donor with papillary thyroid cancer or a benign thyroid nodule (not recorded which). Some clones in this sample may be carry-over from other donors' samples.

This clone has a count of ten or more. V and J are TRBV28 and TRBJ1-5; TRBD1 might be the D (6 bases). CDR3 length: 16 amino acids. Germline V gene lookup returns CDR1 MDHEN and CDR2 SYDVKM. The V end lost 6 bases, the J end lost 4 bases, and 19 bases lay between the germline ends. The CDR3 DNA follows: TGTGCCAGCAGCGGAAACTCAGGGGCGGGGAATCAGCCCCAGCATTTT. Residues: CASSGNSGAGNQPQHF.

The chain couples TRBV4-3 to TRBJ2-7; D not resolved. CDR3 length: 14 residues. Germline V gives CDR1 LGHNA, CDR2 YSLEER. V lost 1 base, J lost 4 bases, and 11 bases lay in between. DNA of the CDR3: TGCGCCAGCAGCCAAGGAAGAGTGATTTACGAGCAGTACTTC. It specifies CASSQGRVIYEQYF.

This clone was observed at least ten times. The gene calls are TRBV11-2 and TRBJ2-1, with TRBD2 matching over 15 bases. The germline CDR1 and CDR2 sequences are SGHAT and FQNNGV. This CDR3 region has 17 residues. J gave up 10 bases and V 4 bases, and 11 bases lay outside the gene matches. CDR3 DNA: TGTGCCAGCAGCTCCGGGACTAGCGGGGGGCCCTCGGGCGAGCAGTTCTTC. This codes for CASSSGTSGGPSGEQFF.

This clone came up many times. CDR3 region: CATSDPGLAGGDTQYF. CDR3 DNA: TGTGCCACCAGTGATCCGGGACTAGCGGGAGGGGATACGCAGTATTTT. V and J are TRBV24-1 and TRBJ2-3, with 16 bases fitting TRBD2. CDR1 and CDR2 (germline): KGHDR, SFDVKD. The CDR3 consists of 16 residues. V trimming: 3 bases; J trimming: 6 bases; junction bases outside the gene matches: 2.

This clone was counted many times. One end of the junction does not line up with germline, which may come from a read error. Other DNA sequences in this sample translate to the same CDR3. The chain is built from TRBV7-8 and TRBJ2-2, with D unresolved. This CDR3 spans 14 amino acids. Germline loops: CDR1 SGHVS, CDR2 FQNEAQ. The CDR3 nucleotides are TGTGCCAGTAGCTTAGAACGTGGCACCGGGGAGCTGTTTTTT. Protein: CASSLERGTGELFF.

The chain carries TRBV27 and TRBJ2-7, with 8 positions matching TRBD2. Germline CDR1 reads MNHEY; CDR2 reads SMNVEV (reference sequence). J was trimmed by 6 bases and V by 0 bases; bases with no gene match: 10. The CDR3 is 16 residues long. The CDR3 sequence: CASSLSDPGGVSEQYF. CDR3 coding DNA: TGTGCCAGCAGTTTATCGGACCCCGGGGGGGTGAGCGAGCAGTACTTC.

This clone was observed a few times. The chain combines TRBV4-2 with TRBJ2-7; 8 nucleotides line up with TRBD2. The CDR3 extends over 15 amino acids. V lost 4 bases to trimming and J lost 2 bases; unmatched junction nucleotides: 7. Looked up from germline, CDR1 is LGHNA and CDR2 is YNFKEQ. CDR3 residues: CASSLQRGGPYEQYF. Written as DNA, the CDR3 is TGTGCCAGCAGCCTTCAACGCGGGGGGCCCTACGAGCAGTACTTC.

This clone occurred a few times. V is TRBV9 and J is TRBJ2-3, with D unclear. Germline CDR1 SGDLS, CDR2 YYNGEE. V lost 0 bases and J lost 2, with 10 bases in between. This CDR3 region has 15 residues. The CDR3 here is CASSVEGFVTDTQYF. Here the CDR3 DNA reads TGTGCCAGCAGCGTAGAGGGATTCGTCACAGATACGCAGTATTTT. The whole variable domain, filled in from reference TRBV9 and TRBJ2-3, reads DSGVTQTPKHLITATGQRVTLRCSPRSGDLSVYWYQQSLDQGLQFLIQYYNGEERAKGNILERFSAQQFPDLHSELNLSSLELGDSALYFCASSVEGFVTDTQYFGPGTRLTVL.

The sample holds many counts of this clone. The rearrangement joins TRBV28 to TRBJ1-2; D might be TRBD1 (6 bases). CDR1 and CDR2 from the germline V gene are MDHEN and SYDVKM. The V end lost 3 bases, the J end lost 1 base, and 6 bases lay between the germline ends. CDR3 length equals 13 residues. The chain's CDR3 is CASSLDSNYGYTF. In nucleotides, the CDR3 is TGTGCCAGCAGTTTGGACAGTAACTATGGCTACACCTTC.

Many counts were recorded for this clone. The chain has TRBV5-1 and TRBJ2-7; D remains unclear. The CDR3 contains 15 residues. The germline V and J ends were trimmed by 4 bases and 2 bases, with 16 bases remaining between them. Looked up from germline, CDR1 is SGHRS and CDR2 is YFSETQ. The CDR3 spells CASSPSPSPPYEQYF. The CDR3 nucleotides read TGCGCCAGCAGCCCCTCCCCATCCCCGCCCTACGAGCAGTACTTC.

Regarding this clone: The junction differs from germline at one of its ends, possibly a read error. This chain links TRBV6-1 with TRBJ2-2, with a possible D match to TRBD2 (5 bases). The CDR3 is made up of 15 amino acids. Germline assignment: CDR1 MNHNS and CDR2 SASEGT. The CDR3: CASSAPTLVTGELLF. The CDR3 DNA follows: TGTGCAAGCAGTGCCCCCACGTTAGTCACCGGGGAGCTGCTTTTT.

This chain links TRBV28 with TRBJ2-3; 10 nucleotides align to TRBD2. CDR1 and CDR2 from the germline V gene are MDHEN and SYDVKM. The CDR3 sequence is 16 residues long. Trimming removed 6 bases from V and 2 bases from J; junction bases left unmatched: 8. The CDR3 coding sequence is TGTGCCAGCAGCTACGGGACTAGCGCTCTCACAGATACGCAGTATTTT. As protein: CASSYGTSALTDTQYF.